Following are 5 T cell receptor beta chains from one sample sequenced in a study of read filtering for tumor transcriptome and immune sequencing. Molecular barcoded adaptors covering alpha/delta and beta/gamma chains were used on roughly 400 ng RNA. Each CDR3 protein gets one entry after TCRdb re-called the reads with MiXCR. The table lists about 63,000 distinct CDR3 sequences, 11% to 15% of them singletons. Sequencing input: a population of CD138-negative cells sorted from bone marrow. The receptors originated from a donor aged 40 or older with multiple myeloma.

Many counts were recorded for this clonotype. The rearrangement joins TRBV6-2 or TRBV6-3 to TRBJ2-7; 7 bases line up with TRBD1. Germline CDR1 is MNHEY and CDR2 is SVGEGT. This CDR3 comprises 16 residues. J lost 0 bases, V lost 3 bases, and 8 bases had no gene match. In DNA, the CDR3 is TGTGCCAGCAGTTATTCTACCGGGACAGACTCCTACGAGCAGTACTTC. Translating it yields CASSYSTGTDSYEQYF.

At least ten counts were recorded for this clonotype. This chain uses TRBV5-1 with TRBJ2-1, with 11 bases lining up with TRBD2. This CDR3 is built from 17 residues. Germline CDR1 reads SGHRS; CDR2 reads YFSETQ. The junction had 5 bases not matched to a gene; V was cut back by 3 bases and J by 0 bases. CDR3 residues: CASSWETSGSSYNEQFF. CDR3 nucleotide sequence: TGCGCCAGCAGCTGGGAAACTAGCGGGAGCTCCTACAATGAGCAGTTCTTC.

This chain uses TRBV6-6 with TRBJ2-7; D is ambiguous. Germline V gives CDR1 MNHNY, CDR2 SVGAGI (reference sequence). V shed 6 bases and J shed 1 base, with 16 bases lying between them. The CDR3 runs to 15 residues. The CDR3 region has the DNA TGTGCCAGCAGATACCTCGGGCATTCGTCCTACGAGCAGTACTTC. This sequence encodes CASRYLGHSSYEQYF.

This clonotype was observed many times. V and J are TRBV20-1 and TRBJ2-2; the match to TRBD2 covers 8 bases. The CDR3 covers 15 residues. J was trimmed by 3 bases and V by 1 base; bases with no gene match: 4. Germline assignment: CDR1 DFQATT and CDR2 SNEGSKA (reference sequence). CDR3 sequence reads: CSARVAGRDTGELFF. The CDR3 region has the DNA TGCAGTGCTAGAGTAGCGGGGCGGGACACCGGGGAGCTGTTTTTT.

This clonotype occurred a few times. The V call is TRBV2, the J call TRBJ2-7; D uncertain. The CDR3 runs 11 residues. Germline lookup yields CDR1 SNHLY and CDR2 FYNNEI. V lost 10 bases and J 7 bases, leaving 14 bases between the germline ends. The CDR3: CATVIMGEQYF. DNA for the CDR3: TGTGCCACCGTGATAATGGGTGAGCAGTACTTC.